These 21 T cell receptor beta chains were sequenced from one sample in a study of T-cell memory formation after mild COVID-19. TCRdb ran MiXCR on the 5' RACE reads and lists one entry per CDR3 protein. This table has 40,000 to 60,000 distinct CDR3 sequences, roughly a tenth appearing once. The material sequenced was PBMCs or a T cell subset sorted from them (not recorded which). The source of these receptors is an adult woman who had mild COVID-19 (a few samples of this study predate the infection). Cell type and time point are not known.

This clonotype was counted only a few times. The J gene is TRBJ2-1, the V gene TRBV29-1; 9 bases match TRBD2. The CDR3 covers 13 residues. V shed 2 bases, J shed 11 bases, and the junction held 7 bases outside the gene matches. Germline values: CDR1 SQVTM, CDR2 ANQGSEA. The CDR3 DNA is TGCAGCGTTGAAAAAGGCAGCGGGAGGAAGCAGTTCTTC. This sequence encodes CSVEKGSGRKQFF.

The chain uses TRBV11-3 and TRBJ1-2, with D unclear. V was cut by 3 bases and J by 0 bases, with 11 bases left in between. CDR3 length equals 15 residues. From germline, CDR1 is SGHNT and CDR2 YENEEA. The CDR3 nucleotides are TGTGCCAGCAGCTTGAGCTCTGGGCCTAACTATGGCTACACCTTC. It specifies CASSLSSGPNYGYTF.

The chain recombines TRBV20-1 with TRBJ1-1; 7 nucleotides align to TRBD1. The CDR3 has 14 residues. Germline trimming cut 1 base from V and 4 bases from J; bases unmatched to any gene: 6. Germline V gene sequence: CDR1 DFQATT, CDR2 SNEGSKA (reference sequence). CDR3 nucleotides: TGCAGTGCTAGAGGCGAGGGGGCTGTCACTGAAGCTTTCTTT. The encoded protein is CSARGEGAVTEAFF.

This clonotype was seen ten or more times. This chain joins TRBV5-1 and TRBJ2-5, with 7 bases that match TRBD1. The CDR3 length is 14 residues. The ends lost 0 bases at V and 1 base at J; junction bases unmatched: 0. Germline V CDR1 and CDR2: SGHRS, YFSETQ. The CDR3 DNA reads TGCGCCAGCAGCTTGGCAGGGGGCCAAGAGACCCAGTACTTC. It codes for CASSLAGGQETQYF. Based on the CDR3 plus reference TRBV5-1 and TRBJ2-5, the full variable domain is KAGVTQTPRYLIKTRGQQVTLSCSPISGHRSVSWYQQTPGQGLQFLFEYFSETQRNKGNFPGRFSGRQFSNSRSEMNVSTLELGDSALYLCASSLAGGQETQYFGPGTRLLVL.

This clonotype was detected a few times. The chain couples TRBV5-1 to TRBJ1-2, with TRBD1 matching over 7 bases. The CDR3 runs 16 residues. J gave up 5 bases and V 3 bases, and 13 bases lay outside the gene matches. CDR1 is SGHRS and CDR2 is YFSETQ in the germline V gene. CDR3 loop: CASSWEQGQRGYGYTF. Written as DNA, the CDR3 is TGCGCCAGCAGCTGGGAACAGGGACAGCGAGGATATGGCTACACCTTC.

The rearrangement links TRBV4-3 to TRBJ2-3, with D uncertain. Germline V gene data show CDR1 as LGHNA and CDR2 as YSLEER. Trimming shortened V by 4 bases and J by 5 bases, and 10 bases separated the two germline ends. The CDR3 consists of 13 residues. CDR3: CASSLRRIDTQYF. In nucleotides, the CDR3 is TGCGCCAGCAGCCTCAGACGCATAGATACGCAGTATTTT.

J is TRBJ2-4 and V is TRBV7-2, with D maybe TRBD1 (5 bases). Germline CDR1 SGHTA, CDR2 FQGNSA. This CDR3 comprises 15 residues. The V end lost 1 base, the J end lost 1 base, and 8 bases lay between the germline ends. The CDR3 region has the DNA TGTGCCAGCAGCTTAGGGGCAGGGGCCAAAAACATTCAGTACTTC. Translation gives CASSLGAGAKNIQYF.

The chain recombines TRBV7-2 with TRBJ1-1, with D unclear. This CDR3 is 14 amino acids long. Germline V gene data show CDR1 as SGHTA and CDR2 as FQGNSA. V lost 1 base to trimming and J lost 5 bases, with 11 bases between them. The CDR3 sequence: CASSLGREKTEAFF. DNA for the CDR3: TGTGCCAGCAGCTTAGGGCGGGAGAAAACTGAAGCTTTCTTT.

The V and J genes are TRBV5-8 and TRBJ2-3; D is unresolved. Trimming removed 1 base from V and 4 bases from J, with 10 bases in between. Germline CDR1 reads SGHTS; CDR2 reads YDEGEE. The CDR3 sequence is 14 residues long. The CDR3 bases are TGTGCCAGCAGCTTGTCGTCAAGGGCAGATACGCAGTATTTT. This translates into CASSLSSRADTQYF.

This clonotype was counted at least ten times. The chain is built from TRBV3-1 and TRBJ2-2; D gene ambiguous. The germline V and J ends were trimmed by 1 base and 2 bases, with 5 bases remaining between them. CDR1 is LGHDT and CDR2 is YNNKEL in the germline V gene (reference sequence). This CDR3 region has 14 residues. The CDR3 sequence is CASSQGVNTGELFF. CDR3 DNA: TGTGCCAGCAGCCAAGGAGTAAACACCGGGGAGCTGTTTTTT. Looking up the rest from reference TRBV3-1 and TRBJ2-2 gives the full variable domain: DTAVSQTPKYLVTQMGNDKSIKCEQNLGHDTMYWYKQDSKKFLKIMFSYNNKELIINETVPNRFSPKSPDKAHLNLHINSLELGDSAVYFCASSQGVNTGELFFGEGSRLTVL.

This clonotype occurred once. An end of the junction differs from the germline gene, which may be a read error. J is TRBJ2-3 and V is TRBV7-3; no clear D. Germline CDR1 reads SGHTA; CDR2 reads FQGTGA. This CDR3 comprises 13 residues. The CDR3 DNA is TGTGCCATCAGCCGAGTGGGGTCAGATACGCAGTATTTT. It translates to CAISRVGSDTQYF.

Remarks on this clonotype: At one end, the junction sequence differs from germline, possibly due to a read error. This chain connects TRBV4-2 to TRBJ2-7; D possibly corresponds to TRBD1 (5 bases). The V gene's germline CDR1 is LGHNA and CDR2 YNFKEQ. The CDR3 loop spans 13 amino acids. CDR3 bases: TGTACCAGCAGCCAAGGGGCTCAAGGCGAGCAGTACTTC. Its translation is CTSSQGAQGEQYF.

This clonotype was seen ten or more times. The genes are TRBV5-1 and TRBJ2-3; 8 bases line up with TRBD1. After removal of 4 bases from V and 5 bases from J, the junction contained 12 bases not matched to a gene. The germline gives CDR1 SGHRS, CDR2 YFSETQ. The CDR3 is 16 amino acids. CDR3 bases: TGCGCCAGCAGCCCAGGGACAGGTGTAGTTCAAGATACGCAGTATTTT. Its protein is CASSPGTGVVQDTQYF.

The rearrangement uses TRBV24-1 and TRBJ2-1; possible D gene TRBD2, 6 bases. This CDR3 has 14 amino acids. Germline CDR1 and CDR2: KGHDR and SFDVKD. The V and J ends lost 4 bases and 12 bases respectively, with 18 bases between them. CDR3 residues: CATSDPTSSGWQFF. The CDR3 DNA reads TGTGCCACCAGTGACCCAACTAGCTCTGGATGGCAGTTCTTC.

This clonotype was found a few times. The chain uses TRBV7-9 and TRBJ2-1, with a possible D match to TRBD2 (5 bases). In germline, CDR1 is SEHNR, CDR2 FQNEAQ (reference sequence). The CDR3 length is 14 residues. V shed 5 bases and J shed 7 bases, with 15 bases lying between them. This chain's CDR3 is CASSRDVAGNEQFF. CDR3 sequence (DNA): TGTGCCAGCAGCCGGGATGTGGCGGGTAATGAGCAGTTCTTC. Full variable domain (outside the CDR3, taken from reference TRBV7-9 and TRBJ2-1): DTGVSQNPRHKITKRGQNVTFRCDPISEHNRLYWYRQTLGQGPEFLTYFQNEAQLEKSRLLSDRFSAERPKGSFSTLEIQRTEQGDSAMYLCASSRDVAGNEQFFGPGTRLTVL.

The chain recombines TRBV9 with TRBJ2-7, with 10 bases aligning to TRBD2. Germline CDR1 SGDLS, CDR2 YYNGEE. CDR3 length equals 14 residues. Losses at the gene ends were 3 bases for V and 2 bases for J; bases not matched to a gene: 2. CDR3 sequence: CASSAGTSAYEQYF. As DNA, the CDR3 is TGTGCCAGCAGCGCCGGGACTAGCGCCTACGAGCAGTACTTC.

This clonotype came up a few times. This chain connects TRBV7-3 to TRBJ1-1; the D is unclear. Germline V gene lookup returns CDR1 SGHTA and CDR2 FQGTGA. The CDR3 is 14 residues long. Trimming removed 4 bases from V and 1 base from J, with 10 bases in between. The CDR3 region has the DNA TGTGCCAGCAGCTCTTCAACACAGAACACTGAAGCTTTCTTT. This sequence encodes CASSSSTQNTEAFF.

This clonotype was counted between two and nine times. The V and J genes are TRBV4-2 and TRBJ2-1; D possibly matches TRBD1 or TRBD2 (6 bases each). Looked up from germline, CDR1 is LGHNA and CDR2 is YNFKEQ. CDR3 length: 16 residues. Trimming shortened V by 0 bases and J by 4 bases, and 13 bases separated the two germline ends. The CDR3 loop reads CASSQENAGQYNEQFF. The CDR3 DNA reads TGTGCCAGCAGCCAAGAGAATGCGGGACAATACAATGAGCAGTTCTTC.

This chain uses TRBV12-3 or TRBV12-4 with TRBJ1-2; D is unresolved. V shed 6 bases and J shed 2 bases, with 16 bases lying between them. This CDR3 comprises 15 residues. CDR3 amino acids: CASSSDYSTNYGYTF. CDR3 in DNA: TGTGCCAGCAGCTCGGATTACTCCACCAACTATGGCTACACCTTC.

The chain joins TRBV19 to TRBJ1-5; maybe TRBD1 (5 bases). Per germline, CDR1 LNHDA and CDR2 SQIVND (reference sequence). Trimming left V 5 bases short and J 4 bases short, with 15 bases between. This CDR3 spans 15 amino acids. This CDR3 is CASSGTGGPNQPQHF. In DNA, the CDR3 is TGTGCCAGTAGTGGGACGGGAGGGCCGAATCAGCCCCAGCATTTT.

This clonotype was recorded many times. The rearrangement joins TRBV7-2 to TRBJ2-2; possibly TRBD1 or TRBD2 for D (5 bases each). The length of the CDR3 is 16 residues. V lost 2 bases, J lost 3 bases, and 13 bases lay in between. Germline loops: CDR1 SGHTA, CDR2 FQGNSA. The CDR3 loop reads CASSLLRGPHTGELFF. CDR3 DNA sequence: TGTGCCAGCAGCTTATTAAGGGGACCCCACACCGGGGAGCTGTTTTTT. The whole variable domain, filled in from reference TRBV7-2 and TRBJ2-2, reads GAGVSQSPSNKVTEKGKDVELRCDPISGHTALYWYRQSLGQGLEFLIYFQGNSAPDKSGLPSDRFSAERTGGSVSTLTIQRTQQEDSAVYLCASSLLRGPHTGELFFGEGSRLTVL.